This TCR beta chain was identified during a study of blood T cell repertoires in COVID-19. The assay was immunoSEQ multiplex PCR, and TCRdb's table has in-frame clones only and misses some. The table lists about 220,000 clones, 70% to 90% of them singletons. The germline CDR1 and CDR2 sequences are LGHNT and FRNRAP. J gave up 2 bases and V 5 bases, and 9 bases lay outside the gene matches. There are 18 residues in the CDR3. The gene calls are TRBV12-5 and TRBJ2-2; 12 nucleotides agree with TRBD1. Sequencing was done on a sample of PBMCs or T cells enriched from blood (not recorded which). The TCR sequence derives from a woman aged 40-49 years with acute COVID-19. CDR3 nucleotides: TGTGCTAGTGGTCAAAGGGACAGGGGGCTCCTAAACACCGGGGAGCTGTTTTTT. Amino acids: CASGQRDRGLLNTGELFF.